The 21 T cell receptor beta chains below come from one sample, sequenced in a study of vaccination effects on CD4 cells after COVID-19. Under the ViraFEST assay, PBMC were stimulated with viral peptide pools so that antigen-specific CD4+ T cells expanded. Sequencing was performed afterwards. Following culture for about ten days, CD4+ T cells were isolated. All participants had two doses of either the BNT162b2 or mRNA-1273 vaccine. These receptors' antigens are unknown. Sequenced by immunoSEQ multiplex PCR; TCRdb stores in-frame clones only, minus some. This sample yields about 72,000 clones, of which 80% to 85% are seen a single time; around 1.3% belongs to the top ten. Sequenced here: CD4+ T cells from PBMCs cultured with HCoV-229E spike peptides, sampled after COVID-19 vaccination. All receptors derive from a human donor who received a COVID-19 vaccine.

The V and J genes are TRBV11-3 and TRBJ1-1; TRBD1 agrees at 12 bases. CDR3 length equals 16 residues. CDR1 is SGHNT and CDR2 is YENEEA in the germline V gene. V was clipped by 1 base and J by 5 bases; unmatched bases: 5. The CDR3 here is CASSLGMGQGATEAFF. The CDR3 DNA reads as TGTGCCAGCAGCTTAGGGATGGGACAGGGGGCTACTGAAGCTTTCTTT.

The chain is built from TRBV5-8 and TRBJ2-3; maybe TRBD2 (6 bases). The germline V gene encodes CDR1 SGHTS and CDR2 YDEGEE. The CDR3 extends over 13 amino acids. V was pared by 8 bases and J by 4 bases, with 14 bases between. The CDR3 DNA reads TGTGCCAGTCCCGGGCGGGGCGCAGATACGCAGTATTTT. It translates to CASPGRGADTQYF.

The rearrangement uses TRBV2 and TRBJ1-5; D is ambiguous. The CDR3 spans 12 residues. Germline V gene sequence: CDR1 SNHLY, CDR2 FYNNEI. The V end was cut by 3 bases, the J end by 6 bases, with 6 bases between. CDR3 loop: CASSDLLQPQHF. In DNA, the CDR3 is TGTGCCAGCAGTGACCTTCTTCAGCCCCAGCATTTT.

Concerning this clone: The same CDR3 can be traced to other DNA sequences in this sample. This chain links TRBV19 with TRBJ1-1; 7 nucleotides agree with TRBD1. The length of the CDR3 is 12 residues. Germline V gene sequence: CDR1 LNHDA, CDR2 SQIVND (reference sequence). Trimming removed 7 bases from V and 5 bases from J; junction bases left unmatched: 4. The CDR3: CASIRGETEAFF. The CDR3 bases are TGTGCCAGTATCAGGGGGGAGACTGAAGCTTTCTTT. Full variable domain (missing parts from reference TRBV19 and TRBJ1-1): DGGITQSPKYLFRKEGQNVTLSCEQNLNHDAMYWYRQDPGQGLRLIYYSQIVNDFQKGDIAEGYSVSREKKESFPLTVTSAQKNPTAFYLCASIRGETEAFFGQGTRLTVV.

The chain combines TRBV18 with TRBJ2-1; 16 bases are shared with TRBD2. The CDR3 runs 17 residues. Per germline, CDR1 KGHSH and CDR2 LQKENI. V gave up 0 bases and J gave up 6 bases; unmatched junction bases: 2. The CDR3 sequence: CASSPPGTSGGANEQFF. The CDR3 DNA reads as TGTGCCAGCTCACCACCCGGGACTAGCGGGGGGGCCAATGAGCAGTTCTTC.

This clone appeared a few times. This chain links TRBV5-1 with TRBJ2-2; 8 nucleotides line up with TRBD2. CDR1 is SGHRS, CDR2 YFSETQ, per germline. Trimming removed 5 bases from V and 1 base from J; junction bases left unmatched: 4. The CDR3 extends over 15 amino acids. The CDR3 DNA sequence: TGCGCCAGCAGTTGGACTAGCTGGAACACCGGGGAGCTGTTTTTT. Its protein is CASSWTSWNTGELFF.

The rearrangement uses TRBV5-1 and TRBJ2-3; tentatively, D is TRBD2 (6 bases). The V and J ends lost 0 bases and 1 base respectively, with 9 bases between them. Per the germline V gene, CDR1 is SGHRS and CDR2 is YFSETQ. The CDR3 has 15 amino acids. CDR3 bases: TGCGCCAGCAGCTTGGATACGGGGGGCACAGATACGCAGTATTTT. It codes for CASSLDTGGTDTQYF.

The chain has TRBV15 and TRBJ1-5; D gene ambiguous. Germline values: CDR1 LNHNV, CDR2 YYDKDF (reference sequence). The CDR3 has 15 amino acids. Trimming cost V 0 bases and J 9 bases, with 15 bases left between them. The DNA of the CDR3 is TGTGCCACCAGCAGAGATCAAGGGTTTGACCGGCCCCAGCATTTT. This gives the protein CATSRDQGFDRPQHF.

The chain uses TRBV19 and TRBJ1-1, with 8 bases aligning to TRBD1. The CDR3 totals 14 residues. The V and J ends lost 1 base and 10 bases, in that order; junction bases with no gene match: 8. Germline V gene data show CDR1 as LNHDA and CDR2 as SQIVND (reference sequence). The CDR3 DNA follows: TGTGCCAGTAGTATAGCCCAGGGGGCCCGGGGAGCTTTCTTT. This encodes CASSIAQGARGAFF.

The chain carries TRBV9 and TRBJ2-1; 11 nucleotides align to TRBD2. The trim removed 3 bases at V and 3 bases at J, leaving 5 bases unmatched. The CDR3 extends over 16 amino acids. The germline CDR1 and CDR2 sequences are SGDLS and YYNGEE. The CDR3 spells CASSALAGGNYNEQFF. In DNA, the CDR3 is TGTGCCAGCAGCGCCCTAGCGGGGGGAAACTACAATGAGCAGTTCTTC.

The chain couples TRBV5-6 to TRBJ2-3, with D maybe TRBD1 (5 bases). The V and J ends lost 4 bases and 1 base respectively, with 13 bases between them. CDR1 SGHDT and CDR2 YYEEEE come from the germline V gene. There are 15 residues in the CDR3. The CDR3 region is CASSLDSWGTDTQYF. The CDR3 DNA reads TGTGCCAGCAGCCTCGACAGCTGGGGCACAGATACGCAGTATTTT.

V is TRBV24-1 and J is TRBJ2-5; D is unresolved. V was trimmed by 5 bases and J by 5 bases, leaving 11 bases between them. Germline assignment: CDR1 KGHDR and CDR2 SFDVKD. The CDR3 length is 13 residues. This chain's CDR3 is CATSVGLVETQYF. DNA of the CDR3: TGTGCCACCAGTGTGGGCCTAGTGGAGACCCAGTACTTC.

V gene TRBV6-5 combines with J gene TRBJ1-4, with D unresolved. The germline gives CDR1 MNHEY, CDR2 SVGAGI. The CDR3 covers 13 residues. V was clipped by 6 bases and J by 7 bases, with 12 bases between them. CDR3 amino acids: CASRGTGREKLFF. CDR3 sequence (DNA): TGTGCCAGCAGGGGCACCGGGCGTGAAAAACTGTTTTTT.

The chain joins TRBV5-6 to TRBJ2-3; 10 positions match TRBD2. Germline values: CDR1 SGHDT, CDR2 YYEEEE. This CDR3 is 15 amino acids long. With 5 bases clipped from V and 2 bases from J, the junction kept 5 bases outside the gene matches. The CDR3 protein is CASSSSGGVTDTQYF. CDR3 nucleotides: TGTGCCAGCAGTTCGAGCGGGGGGGTCACAGATACGCAGTATTTT.

A single count supports this clone. J is TRBJ2-3 and V is TRBV5-1; 8 nucleotides line up with TRBD2. CDR1 is SGHRS, CDR2 YFSETQ, per germline. The CDR3 contains 16 residues. The V segment lost 0 bases and the J segment 4 bases; nucleotides outside the gene matches: 7. The CDR3 DNA reads TGCGCCAGCAGCTTGGCGATCAGCGGGGGATCAGATACGCAGTATTTT. Translated, it gives CASSLAISGGSDTQYF.

The chain couples TRBV9 to TRBJ2-2, with 9 bases aligning to TRBD2. The J segment lost 0 bases and the V segment lost 1 base, leaving 7 bases of the junction unmatched. In germline, CDR1 is SGDLS, CDR2 YYNGEE. The CDR3 is 18 residues long. The CDR3 loop reads CASSVKRGAVSNTGELFF. In DNA, the CDR3 is TGTGCCAGCAGCGTAAAGCGGGGGGCGGTTTCGAACACCGGGGAGCTGTTTTTT.

V and J are TRBV28 and TRBJ1-4; D may be TRBD1 (6 bases). The CDR3 consists of 14 residues. The V and J ends lost 4 bases and 5 bases respectively, with 11 bases between them. Germline CDR1 is MDHEN and CDR2 is SYDVKM. Here the CDR3 DNA reads TGTGCCAGCAGTTCTCAGGGACAAAATGAAAAACTGTTTTTT. Translation gives CASSSQGQNEKLFF. Complete variable domain (other parts from reference TRBV28 and TRBJ1-4): DVKVTQSSRYLVKRTGEKVFLECVQDMDHENMFWYRQDPGLGLRLIYFSYDVKMKEKGDIPEGYSVSREKKERFSLILESASTNQTSMYLCASSSQGQNEKLFFGSGTQLSVL.

This sequence joins TRBV5-1 and TRBJ1-1, with TRBD1 identical over 7 bases. Losses at the gene ends were 0 bases for V and 2 bases for J; bases not matched to a gene: 10. There are 17 residues in the CDR3. Germline assignment: CDR1 SGHRS and CDR2 YFSETQ. The CDR3 region has the DNA TGCGCCAGCAGCTTGGAATTTGGGACAGCCAGCAACACTGAAGCTTTCTTT. This encodes CASSLEFGTASNTEAFF. Full variable domain (rest looked up from reference TRBV5-1 and TRBJ1-1): KAGVTQTPRYLIKTRGQQVTLSCSPISGHRSVSWYQQTPGQGLQFLFEYFSETQRNKGNFPGRFSGRQFSNSRSEMNVSTLELGDSALYLCASSLEFGTASNTEAFFGQGTRLTVV.

CDR3 sequence reads: CASSPRTYGYTF. The CDR3 DNA reads as TGTGCCAGCAGCCCCCGAACTTATGGCTACACCTTC. V usage is TRBV12-3 or TRBV12-4 and J usage is TRBJ1-2; D not resolved. The CDR3 is 12 residues long. The germline V and J ends were trimmed by 6 bases and 5 bases, with 10 bases remaining between them.

V usage is TRBV24-1 and J usage is TRBJ1-1; 8 nucleotides align to TRBD1. The CDR3 totals 18 residues. Germline CDR1 KGHDR, CDR2 SFDVKD. Germline trimming cut 8 bases from V and 0 bases from J; bases unmatched to any gene: 16. CDR3 loop: CATTRPSKTGEMNTEAFF. CDR3 nucleotide sequence: TGTGCCACCACCCGGCCCTCTAAGACAGGGGAAATGAACACTGAAGCTTTCTTT.

V is TRBV18 and J is TRBJ1-2; TRBD1 is a possible D gene (6 bases). Trimming removed 3 bases at V and 2 bases at J, with 13 bases between. The CDR3 is made up of 15 amino acids. The germline CDR1 and CDR2 sequences are KGHSH and LQKENI. For the CDR3, the DNA is TGTGCCAGCTCACCTCAGGACAGCCTAAACTATGGCTACACCTTC. It specifies CASSPQDSLNYGYTF.